The 3 T cell receptor beta chains below come from one sample, sequenced in a study of shared clonotypes between healthy human individuals. Generated by immunoSEQ multiplex PCR, the TCRdb table keeps only in-frame clones and is missing some. The repertoire consists of about 1 million clones, with around 75% occurring once and the leading ten covering approximately 1.5%. The source material was memory CD4+ T cells sorted from blood. The subset was: CD45RA-negative fraction. These receptors were obtained from a man aged 18 to 29 in good health.

This clone was found once. V and J are TRBV10-2 and TRBJ1-6; D unresolved. Germline V gene sequence: CDR1 WSHSY, CDR2 SAAADI. There are 15 residues in the CDR3. Between the trimmed V and J ends, which lost 5 bases and 0 bases, there was a span of 8 bases. The CDR3 DNA is TGCGCCAGCAGTAGTCCGAGCTCCTATAATTCACCCCTCCACTTT. It specifies CASSSPSSYNSPLHF.

This chain connects TRBV29-1 to TRBJ2-5; the match to TRBD2 covers 9 bases. After removal of 4 bases from V and 4 bases from J, the junction contained 1 base not matched to a gene. This CDR3 is built from 12 residues. Germline lookup yields CDR1 SQVTM and CDR2 ANQGSEA. Written as DNA, the CDR3 is TGCAGCGTTGGCGGGGGGGTAGAGACCCAGTACTTC. It is translated as CSVGGGVETQYF.

Comments on this clone: The sample carries other DNA sequences with the same CDR3. V gene TRBV5-1 combines with J gene TRBJ1-2, with D unclear. There are 12 residues in the CDR3. The germline V gene encodes CDR1 SGHRS and CDR2 YFSETQ. V shed 0 bases and J shed 8 bases, with 8 bases lying between them. The CDR3 is CASSLDLGGYTF. DNA for the CDR3: TGCGCCAGCAGCTTGGATTTGGGAGGCTACACCTTC.